The 21 T cell receptor beta chains in this list originate from one sample, sequenced in a study of OX40 agonist ivuxolimab in advanced cancers. Libraries were prepared by immunoSEQ multiplex PCR; TCRdb keeps only in-frame clonotypes and omits some of them. The sample includes under 50,000 clones, more than 85% seen only once; the top ten take roughly 49%. The specimen comprised CD4+ or CD8+ T cells sorted from blood, sampled in a trial of the OX40 agonist ivuxolimab. Source of these receptors: an adult with an advanced solid tumor such as melanoma, head and neck, liver or kidney cancer.

This clone was observed a single time. The CDR3 loop reads CASSSQGRNTEAFF. Here the CDR3 DNA reads TGTGCCAGCAGTTCACAGGGGCGGAACACTGAAGCTTTCTTT. V is TRBV2 and J is TRBJ1-1, with 7 bases that match TRBD1. CDR1 SNHLY and CDR2 FYNNEI come from the germline V gene. This CDR3 has 14 residues. V trimming: 5 bases; J trimming: 1 base; junction bases outside the gene matches: 4.

CDR3 nucleotide sequence: TGTGCCAGCAGCCCCAATCAGGAAAGGGGCGGGTACAATGAGCAGTTCTTC. This gives the protein CASSPNQERGGYNEQFF. The chain links TRBV9 to TRBJ2-1; D possibly matches TRBD1 or TRBD2 (5 bases each). The CDR3 contains 17 residues. Trimming took 4 bases from V and 4 from J, leaving 21 bases between them. Germline loops: CDR1 SGDLS, CDR2 YYNGEE.

The gene calls are TRBV4-1 and TRBJ1-3; D ambiguous. Trimming removed 3 bases from V and 9 bases from J, with 12 bases in between. The CDR3 sequence is 13 residues long. The V gene's germline CDR1 is MGHRA and CDR2 YSYEKL. The CDR3 region has the DNA TGCGCCAGCAGCCAGACTGGTCAGAGCACCATATATTTT. Translation gives CASSQTGQSTIYF.

This clone was recorded once. The V call is TRBV5-5, the J call TRBJ2-1; weak D call: TRBD1 (6 bases). The ends were cut back, 1 base at V and 3 bases at J, with 11 bases in the middle. In germline, CDR1 is SGHKS, CDR2 YYEKEE (reference sequence). The CDR3 sequence is 15 residues long. This chain's CDR3 is CASSLYGQNYNEQFF. CDR3 bases: TGTGCCAGCAGCTTGTACGGACAGAACTACAATGAGCAGTTCTTC.

The genes are TRBV28 and TRBJ2-5, with D perhaps TRBD2 (5 bases). CDR1 and CDR2 (germline): MDHEN, SYDVKM. Trimming took 3 bases from V and 6 from J, leaving 11 bases between them. The CDR3 sequence is 13 residues long. The CDR3 sequence: CASSFRGIQTQYF. CDR3 DNA sequence: TGTGCCAGCAGTTTTCGGGGAATCCAGACCCAGTACTTC. Supplemented by reference TRBV28 and TRBJ2-5, the full variable domain reads DVKVTQSSRYLVKRTGEKVFLECVQDMDHENMFWYRQDPGLGLRLIYFSYDVKMKEKGDIPEGYSVSREKKERFSLILESASTNQTSMYLCASSFRGIQTQYFGPGTRLLVL.

The chain combines TRBV7-3 with TRBJ2-7; TRBD2 matches 12 bases. V trimming: 5 bases; J trimming: 0 bases; junction bases outside the gene matches: 2. The CDR3 length is 15 residues. Germline lookup yields CDR1 SGHTA and CDR2 FQGTGA. Here the CDR3 reads CASSPTSGGSYEQYF. Here the CDR3 DNA reads TGTGCCAGCAGCCCGACTAGCGGGGGCTCCTACGAGCAGTACTTC.

CDR3 region: CASSFTTGAYNEQFF. DNA of the CDR3: TGTGCCAGCAGCTTTACGACCGGGGCATACAATGAGCAGTTCTTC. The chain joins TRBV11-3 to TRBJ2-1, with D possibly being TRBD1 or TRBD2 (5 bases each). Germline-derived CDR1 and CDR2 are SGHNT and YENEEA. CDR3 length equals 15 residues. V shed 3 bases and J shed 4 bases, with 13 bases lying between them. Drawing the rest from reference TRBV11-3 and TRBJ2-1, the complete variable domain is EAGVVQSPRYKIIEKKQPVAFWCNPISGHNTLYWYLQNLGQGPELLIRYENEEAVDDSQLPKDRFSAERLKGVDSTLKIQPAELGDSAVYLCASSFTTGAYNEQFFGPGTRLTVL.

V gene TRBV11-2 combines with J gene TRBJ2-7; D gene ambiguous. The CDR3 has 16 amino acids. V was shortened by 5 bases and J by 0 bases, with 17 bases between the two germline ends. The germline gives CDR1 SGHAT, CDR2 FQNNGV. The CDR3 sequence is CASSQWSAANSYEQYF. The CDR3 region has the DNA TGTGCCAGCAGCCAGTGGTCGGCAGCAAACTCCTACGAGCAGTACTTC.

The rearrangement uses TRBV7-2 and TRBJ2-1; 10 bases match TRBD2. This CDR3 has 15 residues. Germline CDR1 is SGHTA and CDR2 is FQGNSA. V shed 5 bases and J 6 bases; nucleotides not matched to a gene: 7. The CDR3 is CASSLSGGAFNEQFF. The CDR3 bases are TGTGCCAGCAGCCTAAGCGGGGGGGCTTTCAATGAGCAGTTCTTC.

Only a few counts were recorded for this clone. This rearrangement joins TRBV29-1 to TRBJ2-7; tentative D call: TRBD2 (6 bases). CDR1 and CDR2 (germline): SQVTM, ANQGSEA. Deletions cut 1 base from V and 0 bases from J, with 28 bases between. The CDR3 runs 20 residues. The CDR3 bases are TGCAGCGTTGAAGGATCGCATCTCCCGAAGCGGGCGCCGACCTCCTACGAGCAGTACTTC. Its protein is CSVEGSHLPKRAPTSYEQYF.

This chain joins TRBV19 and TRBJ1-2, with TRBD1 as a possible D gene (5 bases). This CDR3 has 15 amino acids. Germline V lookup: CDR1 LNHDA, CDR2 SQIVND (reference sequence). Trimming took 5 bases from V and 5 from J, leaving 18 bases between them. The CDR3 bases are TGTGCCAGTAGTCGGGGCCAGACTTTACATTATGGCTACACCTTC. Protein sequence: CASSRGQTLHYGYTF.

The chain joins TRBV5-1 to TRBJ1-2; no firm D call. V shed 5 bases and J shed 2 bases, with 13 bases lying between them. The CDR3 contains 14 residues. Germline V lookup: CDR1 SGHRS, CDR2 YFSETQ. The CDR3 sequence: CASRVDDGNYGYTF. The CDR3 nucleotides are TGCGCCAGCAGGGTGGATGACGGGAACTATGGCTACACCTTC.

V is TRBV7-6 and J is TRBJ1-1, with D hard to call. The CDR3 runs 13 residues. V lost 7 bases to trimming and J lost 0 bases, with 9 bases between them. Germline V gene sequence: CDR1 SGHVS, CDR2 FNYEAQ. Written as DNA, the CDR3 is TGTGCCAGCAAGAAATTCATGAACACTGAAGCTTTCTTT. Its protein product is CASKKFMNTEAFF.

The rearrangement links TRBV2 to TRBJ1-1; the D is unclear. CDR1 is SNHLY and CDR2 is FYNNEI in the germline V gene. This CDR3 is 15 amino acids long. Trimming stripped 6 bases from V and 1 base from J, with 15 bases between. CDR3 loop: CASSAPVGTNTEAFF. CDR3 sequence (DNA): TGTGCCAGCAGCGCCCCGGTGGGAACGAACACTGAAGCTTTCTTT.

This clone was seen only a few times. The chain couples TRBV27 to TRBJ1-2, with 10 bases matching TRBD1. The CDR3 runs to 13 residues. Losses at the gene ends were 0 bases for V and 8 bases for J; bases not matched to a gene: 0. In germline, CDR1 is MNHEY, CDR2 SMNVEV (reference sequence). The CDR3 DNA sequence: TGTGCCAGCAGTTTATCGGGACAGGGGGGCTACACCTTC. It codes for CASSLSGQGGYTF.

A single count supports this clone. The chain carries TRBV4-1 and TRBJ2-2; a weak D match, TRBD2 (6 bases). CDR1 MGHRA and CDR2 YSYEKL come from the germline V gene. The CDR3 sequence is 14 residues long. Trimming removed 3 bases from V and 2 bases from J, with 7 bases in between. The CDR3 spells CASSHGGNTGELFF. For the CDR3, the DNA is TGCGCCAGCAGCCACGGGGGAAACACCGGGGAGCTGTTTTTT.

The chain carries TRBV7-2 and TRBJ2-5, with 9 bases identical to TRBD2. V was clipped by 4 bases and J by 5 bases; unmatched bases: 8. CDR1 SGHTA and CDR2 FQGNSA come from the germline V gene. The CDR3 extends over 15 amino acids. The CDR3 DNA is TGTGCCAGCAGCTGGGGAGCGGGGGGCCCTGAGACCCAGTACTTC. Translated, it gives CASSWGAGGPETQYF.

The chain recombines TRBV11-2 with TRBJ2-7; no reliable D call. CDR1 and CDR2 (germline): SGHAT, FQNNGV. V gave up 4 bases and J gave up 4 bases, with 11 bases separating them. The CDR3 sequence is 13 residues long. In DNA form, the CDR3 reads TGTGCCAGCAGCTCCAGAGACGGATACGAGCAGTACTTC. Protein product: CASSSRDGYEQYF.

This chain joins TRBV12-2 and TRBJ2-2; TRBD2 is taken as the D call from the table, unchecked against the DNA. TRBV12-2 is listed as a pseudogene. The CDR3 has 18 amino acids. The CDR3 bases are TGTGCAAGTCGCGCGGGCCGCCTAGCGGGAAGGGACACCGGGGAGCTGTTTTTT. It yields the protein CASRAGRLAGRDTGELFF.

The chain couples TRBV18 to TRBJ1-2, with TRBD1 as a possible D gene (5 bases). The CDR3 has 14 residues. V gave up 3 bases and J gave up 4 bases, with 12 bases separating them. The germline CDR1 and CDR2 sequences are KGHSH and LQKENI. The DNA of the CDR3 is TGTGCCAGCTCACCTAGGGACGGAGCCTATGGCTACACCTTC. It is translated as CASSPRDGAYGYTF.

CDR3 nucleotide sequence: TGTGCCAGCAGTGGCGGCTTCAGGGACACTGAAGCTTTCTTT. Translated, it gives CASSGGFRDTEAFF. The chain combines TRBV6-1 with TRBJ1-1; tentatively, D is TRBD1 (5 bases). Trimming removed 4 bases from V and 3 bases from J, with 12 bases in between. CDR3 length equals 14 residues. From germline, CDR1 is MNHNS and CDR2 SASEGT.